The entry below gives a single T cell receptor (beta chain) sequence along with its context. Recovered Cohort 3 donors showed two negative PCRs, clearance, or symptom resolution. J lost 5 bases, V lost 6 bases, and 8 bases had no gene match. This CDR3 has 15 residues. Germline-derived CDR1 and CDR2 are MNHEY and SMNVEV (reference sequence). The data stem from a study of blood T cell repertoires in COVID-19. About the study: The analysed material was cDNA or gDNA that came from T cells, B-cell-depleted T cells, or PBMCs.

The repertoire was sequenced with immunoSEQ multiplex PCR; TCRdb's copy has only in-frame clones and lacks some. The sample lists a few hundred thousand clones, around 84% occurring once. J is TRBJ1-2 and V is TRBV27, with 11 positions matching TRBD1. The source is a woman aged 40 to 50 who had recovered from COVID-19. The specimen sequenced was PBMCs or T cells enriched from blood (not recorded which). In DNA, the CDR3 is TGTGCCAGCAGGTACGGGACAGGGGGGCCTTATGGCTACACCTTC. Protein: CASRYGTGGPYGYTF.